The sequence of this T cell receptor (beta chain) was determined in a study of identical twins. General observations from the study: Cross-sectional statistical analysis was relied on for the conclusions, without the same donors being followed.

Worth noting for this clonotype: Its antigen is not known.

The cDNA had a unique molecular identifier and a template-switch universal primer site. TCRdb reanalysed the 5' RACE reads using MiXCR and keeps one entry per CDR3 protein. The repertoire consists of 1.5 million to 2 million distinct CDR3 sequences, with under 35% occurring once and the leading ten covering around 0.25%. The CDR3 contains 13 residues. Between the trimmed V and J ends, which lost 3 bases and 6 bases, there was a span of 12 bases. The V gene's germline CDR1 is DFQATT and CDR2 SNEGSKA (reference sequence). This TCR was sampled from a newborn girl in good health. This chain uses TRBV20-1 with TRBJ1-5; tentative D call: TRBD1 (5 bases). Sequences were obtained from cord blood. The CDR3 protein is CSARSYRGQPQHF. The CDR3 nucleotides read TGCAGTGCTAGGTCCTATAGGGGTCAGCCCCAGCATTTT.